A single sample gave rise to the 22 T cell receptor beta chains below, sequenced in a study of T cell responses to AZD1222 COVID-19 vaccine (dated by TCRdb to about 2021). The method behind the library was the immunoSEQ multiplex PCR assay. TCRdb obtained this table from immuneACCESS and retained in-frame rearrangements with V and J assigned. These tables miss some clones; where compared with another copy, unresolved V genes account for less than half of the shortfall, and the remainder is unexplained. The sample table records more than 110,000 clones; 89% of these occur just once. The top ten clones comprise approximately 4.5% of the sample. This sample's time point label indicates: baseline before first vaccination. This material consisted of peripheral blood, taken on day 0 of AZD1222 vaccination. All receptors come from an adult in good health.

The chain couples TRBV7-9 to TRBJ1-1; weak D call: TRBD1 (5 bases). In germline, CDR1 is SEHNR, CDR2 FQNEAQ (reference sequence). The CDR3 extends over 17 amino acids. The germline V and J ends were trimmed by 5 bases and 4 bases, with 23 bases remaining between them. CDR3 sequence reads: CASSTPAFVRGRTEAFF. The CDR3 nucleotides are TGTGCCAGCAGCACTCCGGCTTTCGTGCGGGGCCGCACTGAAGCTTTCTTT.

The gene calls are TRBV3-1 (or the pseudogene TRBV3-2) and TRBJ2-1, with 10 bases that match TRBD2. The CDR3 totals 14 residues. Germline CDR1 LGHDT, CDR2 YNNKEL (reference sequence). The junction had 6 bases not matched to a gene; V was cut back by 5 bases and J by 8 bases. The CDR3 coding sequence is TGTGCCAGCAGCAGAAGCGGGAGGGGCGATGAGCAGTTCTTC. This translates into CASSRSGRGDEQFF.

The chain couples TRBV5-4 to TRBJ2-1, with TRBD2 matching over 10 bases. The J segment lost 6 bases and the V segment lost 0 bases, leaving 3 bases of the junction unmatched. Germline loops: CDR1 SGHNT, CDR2 YYREEE (reference sequence). The CDR3 is 15 amino acids. The CDR3 nucleotides read TGTGCCAGCAGCTTGGGACTAGCGGGTTTCAATGAGCAGTTCTTC. As protein: CASSLGLAGFNEQFF.

The V and J genes are TRBV27 and TRBJ1-6; no definite D call. Germline lookup yields CDR1 MNHEY and CDR2 SMNVEV (reference sequence). Trimming shortened V by 5 bases and J by 9 bases, and 17 bases separated the two germline ends. The CDR3 contains 15 residues. CDR3 protein: CASSPTPPGGSPLHF. The CDR3 nucleotides are TGTGCCAGCAGTCCGACCCCCCCGGGAGGTTCACCCCTCCACTTT.

The J gene is TRBJ2-7, the V gene TRBV5-5, with TRBD1 as a possible D gene (6 bases). Germline values: CDR1 SGHKS, CDR2 YYEKEE (reference sequence). Trimming took off 0 bases at V and 2 bases at J, with 12 bases between the two ends. This CDR3 is built from 15 residues. The CDR3 reads CASSLGGPLPYEQYF. The CDR3 DNA reads as TGTGCCAGCAGCTTGGGGGGGCCCCTTCCCTACGAGCAGTACTTC.

This chain links TRBV5-1 with TRBJ1-4; 11 bases are a match to TRBD1. CDR1 and CDR2 from the germline V gene are SGHRS and YFSETQ. The CDR3 is 16 amino acids. V shed 4 bases and J 2 bases; nucleotides not matched to a gene: 4. As DNA, the CDR3 is TGCGCCAGCAGCGGACAGGGGGCGGTCACTAATGAAAAACTGTTTTTT. Amino acid sequence: CASSGQGAVTNEKLFF.

This chain uses TRBV6-5 with TRBJ2-4; 7 bases are a match to TRBD1. The CDR3 extends over 16 amino acids. Germline trimming cut 1 base from V and 0 bases from J; bases unmatched to any gene: 3. CDR1 MNHEY and CDR2 SVGAGI come from the germline V gene. This CDR3 reads CASSYLDRLAKNIQYF. Here the CDR3 DNA reads TGTGCCAGCAGTTACTTGGACAGGCTAGCCAAAAACATTCAGTACTTC.

The CDR3 spells CASSSPKLTSGLRTGRWFF. Here the CDR3 DNA reads TGTGCCAGCAGCTCTCCTAAACTCACTAGCGGTCTGAGGACCGGCAGGTGGTTCTTC. V is TRBV7-9 and J is TRBJ2-1; 8 bases agree with TRBD2. CDR1 is SEHNR and CDR2 is FQNEAQ in the germline V gene (reference sequence). The CDR3 runs to 19 residues. V lost 4 bases and J lost 15; bases outside the gene matches: 29.

The chain has TRBV7-9 and TRBJ2-1, with no clear D. V was shortened by 6 bases and J by 2 bases, with 5 bases between the two germline ends. The CDR3 is 12 residues long. Germline CDR1 SEHNR, CDR2 FQNEAQ (reference sequence). The CDR3 nucleotides are TGTGCCAGCAGTGACGCCTACAATGAGCAGTTCTTC. Its translation: CASSDAYNEQFF.

The table lists this clone with a count of one. This chain links TRBV18 with TRBJ1-2; D not certain. Germline values: CDR1 KGHSH, CDR2 LQKENI. Deletions cut 3 bases from V and 1 base from J, with 9 bases between. This CDR3 region has 14 residues. The CDR3 region is CASSPAHDNYGYTF. CDR3 sequence (DNA): TGTGCCAGCTCACCCGCACACGATAACTATGGCTACACCTTC.

V is TRBV28 and J is TRBJ2-3; D gene unclear. The length of the CDR3 is 17 residues. Deletions cut 5 bases from V and 3 bases from J, with 21 bases between. Germline loops: CDR1 MDHEN, CDR2 SYDVKM. In DNA, the CDR3 is TGTGCCAGCAGTGCACGCAGCTACGCGAAGTTAACAGATACGCAGTATTTT. Amino acids: CASSARSYAKLTDTQYF.

This clone was seen just once. The same CDR3 is also encoded by other DNA sequences in this sample. The chain links TRBV7-2 to TRBJ1-2; D possibly corresponds to TRBD1 (6 bases). V was pared by 1 base and J by 6 bases, with 12 bases between. Per germline, CDR1 SGHTA and CDR2 FQGNSA. CDR3 length: 14 residues. In nucleotides, the CDR3 is TGTGCCAGCAGCTTAGGGGCAGGGGCGGATGGCTACACCTTC. Its translation is CASSLGAGADGYTF.

The chain is built from TRBV27 and TRBJ2-7, with D tentatively TRBD1 (6 bases). The CDR3 runs to 14 residues. The V end was cut by 4 bases, the J end by 2 bases, with 12 bases between. Germline values: CDR1 MNHEY, CDR2 SMNVEV (reference sequence). The CDR3 spells CASSYRAYTYEQYF. Here the CDR3 DNA reads TGTGCCAGCAGTTACAGGGCCTACACCTACGAGCAGTACTTC.

V gene TRBV27 combines with J gene TRBJ1-2; possibly TRBD1 for D (5 bases). Germline-derived CDR1 and CDR2 are MNHEY and SMNVEV (reference sequence). CDR3 length: 17 residues. Trimming removed 0 bases at V and 3 bases at J, with 17 bases between. The CDR3 region is CASSLSGRGIGDYGYTF. The DNA for the CDR3 is TGTGCCAGCAGTTTATCGGGGCGAGGGATCGGAGACTATGGCTACACCTTC.

The V gene is TRBV19, the J gene TRBJ2-1; unclear D gene. The germline gives CDR1 LNHDA, CDR2 SQIVND (reference sequence). CDR3 length equals 16 residues. Trimming cost V 5 bases and J 0 bases, with 14 bases left between them. CDR3: CASSPSGLSSYNEQFF. In nucleotides, the CDR3 is TGTGCCAGTAGTCCGTCGGGTCTGTCCTCCTACAATGAGCAGTTCTTC.

This clone was recorded once. At one boundary the junction diverges from the germline segment, which might be a read error. This chain joins TRBV4-1 and TRBJ1-2; D is possibly TRBD1 (6 bases). Germline lookup yields CDR1 MGHRA and CDR2 YSYEKL. The CDR3 runs to 12 residues. CDR3 sequence (DNA): TGCACCAGCAGCAGGGGTAACTATGGCTACACCTTC. Protein sequence: CTSSRGNYGYTF.

The chain couples TRBV28 to TRBJ1-2, with D uncertain. The CDR3 has 14 residues. CDR1 and CDR2 (germline): MDHEN, SYDVKM. Trimming took 6 bases from V and 4 from J, leaving 15 bases between them. The CDR3 bases are TGTGCCAGCAGCCCCCAAGGATTGGGCTATGGCTACACCTTC. Translated: CASSPQGLGYGYTF.

The chain uses TRBV28 and TRBJ1-4; TRBD1 matches 7 bases. Germline-derived CDR1 and CDR2 are MDHEN and SYDVKM. The CDR3 totals 15 residues. V shed 3 bases, J shed 5 bases, and the junction held 6 bases outside the gene matches. The CDR3 nucleotides read TGTGCCAGCAGTTTCGTTGGACAGGAGAATGAAAAACTGTTTTTT. Its translation is CASSFVGQENEKLFF. Variable domain in full (rest from reference TRBV28 and TRBJ1-4): DVKVTQSSRYLVKRTGEKVFLECVQDMDHENMFWYRQDPGLGLRLIYFSYDVKMKEKGDIPEGYSVSREKKERFSLILESASTNQTSMYLCASSFVGQENEKLFFGSGTQLSVL.

This chain uses TRBV29-1 with TRBJ2-7; 9 nucleotides align to TRBD1. The CDR3 extends over 16 amino acids. CDR1 is SQVTM and CDR2 is ANQGSEA in the germline V gene. With V trimmed by 4 bases and J by 3 bases, 13 bases remained unmatched. CDR3 amino acids: CSVVLSPGQGIYEQYF. The DNA of the CDR3 is TGCAGCGTTGTATTGTCCCCGGGACAGGGAATCTACGAGCAGTACTTC.

The chain recombines TRBV18 with TRBJ1-5; unclear D gene. V lost 2 bases to trimming and J lost 4 bases, with 9 bases between them. CDR1 KGHSH and CDR2 LQKENI come from the germline V gene. The CDR3 extends over 14 amino acids. CDR3 region: CASSPGLGNQPQHF. The CDR3 DNA sequence: TGTGCCAGCTCACCAGGACTTGGGAATCAGCCCCAGCATTTT.

The chain employs TRBV5-1 and TRBJ2-5; 10 positions agree with TRBD2. The CDR3 is 16 amino acids. Germline lookup yields CDR1 SGHRS and CDR2 YFSETQ. V lost 4 bases to trimming and J lost 5 bases; unmatched junction nucleotides: 11. The CDR3 region is CASSTTAGTSAETQYF. In nucleotides, the CDR3 is TGCGCCAGCAGCACCACCGCCGGGACTAGCGCGGAGACCCAGTACTTC.

This clone was observed once. This sequence joins TRBV7-2 and TRBJ1-3, with 8 bases that match TRBD1. The V segment lost 5 bases and the J segment 6 bases; nucleotides outside the gene matches: 9. CDR3 size: 15 residues. The V gene's germline CDR1 is SGHTA and CDR2 FQGNSA. The CDR3 bases are TGTGCCAGCAGCCCCCGGACAGGGTTCCAAAACACCATATATTTT. Its translation: CASSPRTGFQNTIYF.